This T cell receptor (beta chain) was observed in a study of blood T cell repertoires in COVID-19. Cohort 3 donors counted as recovered after two negative PCRs, clearance, or resolved symptoms. CDR3 size: 13 residues. Looked up from germline, CDR1 is MNHEY and CDR2 is SMNVEV (reference sequence). V gave up 8 bases and J gave up 3 bases; unmatched junction bases: 5. TCRdb's table, derived via immunoSEQ multiplex PCR, lists solely in-frame clones and lacks some. The repertoire holds 350,000 to 400,000 clones, with roughly 91% as singletons. This chain uses TRBV27 with TRBJ1-2, with 8 bases matching TRBD1. The sequenced sample consisted of PBMCs or T cells enriched from blood (not recorded which). The TCR originated in a woman aged 25 to 45 who had recovered from COVID-19. The CDR3 nucleotides read TGTGCCAGCTGGACAGGGATCTACTATGGCTACACCTTC. Its protein product is CASWTGIYYGYTF.